This TCR beta chain was retrieved from a study of blood T cell repertoires in COVID-19. Libraries were prepared by immunoSEQ multiplex PCR; TCRdb keeps only in-frame clonotypes and omits some of them. The table has 200,000 or so clones, around four fifths seen once; the top ten hold under 0.95%. Germline CDR1 MNHEY, CDR2 SMNVEV (reference sequence). V dropped 5 bases and J dropped 7; count of bases not matched to a gene: 7. There are 15 residues in the CDR3. The specimen sequenced was peripheral blood. This TCR came from a man between 60 and 75 years old with COVID-19, enrolled during active disease. The V call is TRBV27, the J call TRBJ1-5; 11 nucleotides align to TRBD1. CDR3 in DNA: TGTGCCAGCAGTCCTGGACAGGGGGCATGGCAGCCCCAGCATTTT. It encodes CASSPGQGAWQPQHF.